This entry lists 18 T cell receptor beta chains sequenced from one sample in a study of beta chain features in type 1 diabetes. Study outcomes and limitations: In all four CD4+ subsets, TCRB CDR3 length was significantly, moderately reduced in type 1 diabetes.

Every bit of the isolated RNA underwent reverse transcription, so sequencing read expressed TCRB transcripts. Clones were sequenced by immunoSEQ multiplex PCR, and TCRdb holds only the in-frame ones, with some missing. The sample shows about 240,000 clones, around 14% of them seen only once. These receptors lack a known antigen. The sample was naive CD4+ T cells from blood. The receptor set was obtained from a man aged 30 to 39 with type 1 diabetes.

The rearrangement links TRBV27 to TRBJ1-1; 7 bases agree with TRBD1. This CDR3 spans 16 amino acids. V dropped 9 bases and J dropped 2; count of bases not matched to a gene: 15. From germline, CDR1 is MNHEY and CDR2 SMNVEV (reference sequence). The CDR3 DNA reads TGTGCCAGTCGCGAACTCAGGGGGAGAACCAACACTGAAGCTTTCTTT. It yields the protein CASRELRGRTNTEAFF.

The chain joins TRBV30 to TRBJ1-2, with D possibly TRBD1 on 5 matching bases. Trimming cost V 0 bases and J 8 bases, with 13 bases left between them. CDR1 is GTSNPN and CDR2 is SVGIG in the germline V gene (reference sequence). The CDR3 is made up of 13 amino acids. The CDR3 spells CAWSVLVGEGYTF. CDR3 DNA sequence: TGTGCCTGGAGTGTACTTGTAGGGGAAGGCTACACCTTC.

This sequence joins TRBV10-3 and TRBJ1-2; no definite D call. V lost 2 bases and J lost 7, with 8 bases in between. CDR1 is ENHRY, CDR2 SYGVKD, per germline. CDR3 size: 12 residues. As DNA, the CDR3 is TGTGCCATCAGTGAGGAGAGGGCTGGCTACACCTTC. Its protein is CAISEERAGYTF.

The chain employs TRBV2 and TRBJ1-1, with D tentatively TRBD1 (5 bases). CDR1 and CDR2 from the germline V gene are SNHLY and FYNNEI. The CDR3 contains 13 residues. Trimming left V 8 bases short and J 0 bases short, with 10 bases between. The CDR3 region has the DNA TGTGCCAGCTCGACGGACATGAACACTGAAGCTTTCTTT. This codes for CASSTDMNTEAFF.

The J gene is TRBJ2-7, the V gene TRBV5-1; D perhaps matches TRBD1 (5 bases). V was shortened by 0 bases and J by 0 bases, with 16 bases between the two germline ends. CDR3 length: 17 residues. Germline-derived CDR1 and CDR2 are SGHRS and YFSETQ. As DNA, the CDR3 is TGCGCCAGCAGCTTGGAGGGGAACCTACAGGACTCCTACGAGCAGTACTTC. Amino acid sequence: CASSLEGNLQDSYEQYF.

V usage is TRBV29-1 and J usage is TRBJ2-1; TRBD2 aligns across 15 bases. CDR1 SQVTM and CDR2 ANQGSEA come from the germline V gene. The CDR3 has 18 residues. After removal of 6 bases from V and 0 bases from J, the junction contained 9 bases not matched to a gene. CDR3 loop: CSVAGLAGGPNSYNEQFF. The CDR3 region has the DNA TGCAGCGTCGCCGGACTAGCGGGAGGGCCGAACTCCTACAATGAGCAGTTCTTC.

This clone has just a few counts. The V gene is TRBV11-2, the J gene TRBJ2-5, with a tentative D call TRBD1 (6 bases). Per the germline V gene, CDR1 is SGHAT and CDR2 is FQNNGV. The CDR3 totals 12 residues. V was cut by 5 bases and J by 5 bases, with 9 bases left in between. Here the CDR3 reads CASSGRGETQYF. CDR3 nucleotides: TGTGCCAGCAGCGGTAGGGGGGAGACCCAGTACTTC. The whole variable domain, filled in from reference TRBV11-2 and TRBJ2-5, reads EAGVAQSPRYKIIEKRQSVAFWCNPISGHATLYWYQQILGQGPKLLIQFQNNGVVDDSQLPKDRFSAERLKGVDSTLKIQPAKLEDSAVYLCASSGRGETQYFGPGTRLLVL.

The chain combines TRBV6-5 with TRBJ2-1, with TRBD1 matching over 7 bases. Germline V gene sequence: CDR1 MNHEY, CDR2 SVGAGI. The CDR3 length is 14 residues. Unmatched junction bases numbered 8, after V lost 6 bases and J lost 6 bases. The CDR3 region has the DNA TGTGCCAGCAGGGAAGGGGGCGCGTCCAATGAGCAGTTCTTC. It codes for CASREGGASNEQFF.

This clone was detected a few times. The CDR3 protein is CAISLQGAGYGYTF. The CDR3 bases are TGTGCCATCAGTTTACAGGGGGCAGGCTATGGCTACACCTTC. V usage is TRBV10-3 and J usage is TRBJ1-2, with 9 bases fitting TRBD1. The CDR3 loop spans 14 amino acids. V trimming: 5 bases; J trimming: 4 bases; junction bases outside the gene matches: 5. Germline CDR1 ENHRY, CDR2 SYGVKD.

The gene calls are TRBV30 and TRBJ1-4; D uncertain. This CDR3 region has 15 residues. CDR1 and CDR2 (germline): GTSNPN, SVGIG (reference sequence). With 5 bases removed from V and 2 bases from J, the gap between germline ends came to 15 bases. The CDR3 nucleotides are TGTGCCTGGTACTTTCCAGGCCGTACTAATGAAAAACTGTTTTTT. Translating gives CAWYFPGRTNEKLFF.

The chain couples TRBV25-1 to TRBJ1-4; TRBD1 matches 7 bases. Germline V gene data show CDR1 as MGHDK and CDR2 as SYGVNS. The CDR3 consists of 15 residues. Germline trimming cut 1 base from V and 7 bases from J; bases unmatched to any gene: 6. CDR3 in DNA: TGTGCCAGCAGTGAATCTGGGACAGTGGGTGAAAAACTGTTTTTT. As protein: CASSESGTVGEKLFF.

A word on this clone: Other DNA sequences from this sample encode an identical CDR3 as well. The rearrangement joins TRBV5-1 to TRBJ2-7; D possibly corresponds to TRBD1 (6 bases). Germline values: CDR1 SGHRS, CDR2 YFSETQ. The CDR3 totals 12 residues. V lost 3 bases and J 4 bases, leaving 8 bases between the germline ends. DNA for the CDR3: TGCGCCAGCAGCTCAGGACAGTACGAGCAGTACTTC. It codes for CASSSGQYEQYF.

This clone was seen a handful of times. The chain links TRBV5-1 to TRBJ2-2; 7 bases agree with TRBD1. The CDR3 contains 14 residues. V lost 4 bases to trimming and J lost 4 bases; unmatched junction nucleotides: 4. Germline lookup yields CDR1 SGHRS and CDR2 YFSETQ. The CDR3 nucleotides are TGCGCCAGCAGCCTGGACAGGCCCACCGGGGAGCTGTTTTTT. It translates to CASSLDRPTGELFF.

This rearrangement joins TRBV9 to TRBJ1-2, with D uncertain. V was shortened by 0 bases and J by 8 bases, with 8 bases between the two germline ends. Germline V gives CDR1 SGDLS, CDR2 YYNGEE. This CDR3 contains 12 residues. The CDR3 DNA reads TGTGCCAGCAGCGTAGGGCCCAAAGGCTACACCTTC. The encoded protein is CASSVGPKGYTF.

This clone was picked up a small number of times. The chain links TRBV5-1 to TRBJ2-5; 9 bases fit TRBD2. V shed 1 base, J shed 5 bases, and the junction held 15 bases outside the gene matches. Looked up from germline, CDR1 is SGHRS and CDR2 is YFSETQ. The CDR3 is 18 amino acids. CDR3 loop: CASSLTGSSAGGAETQYF. CDR3 DNA sequence: TGCGCCAGCAGCTTGACGGGTTCGTCGGCGGGAGGGGCGGAGACCCAGTACTTC.

There are a few counts of this clone. The chain couples TRBV27 to TRBJ2-7, with D perhaps TRBD2 (5 bases). Germline CDR1 is MNHEY and CDR2 is SMNVEV (reference sequence). V was pared by 6 bases and J by 2 bases, with 5 bases between. The CDR3 spans 11 residues. Here the CDR3 DNA reads TGTGCCAGCAGCGGGGCCTACGAGCAGTACTTC. Protein: CASSGAYEQYF.

Comments on this clone: Different DNA sequences within this sample yield the same CDR3. The chain employs TRBV11-2 and TRBJ1-1; 8 positions match TRBD1. Looked up from germline, CDR1 is SGHAT and CDR2 is FQNNGV. Germline trimming cut 4 bases from V and 3 bases from J; bases unmatched to any gene: 1. The CDR3 contains 13 residues. The CDR3 spells CASSSTGDTEAFF. The CDR3 DNA is TGTGCCAGCAGCTCGACAGGGGACACTGAAGCTTTCTTT.

This clone was seen only a few times. The chain couples TRBV2 to TRBJ2-2; 14 nucleotides line up with TRBD2. V lost 4 bases, J lost 7 bases, and 5 bases stayed unmatched. This CDR3 region has 16 residues. The V gene's germline CDR1 is SNHLY and CDR2 FYNNEI. The DNA of the CDR3 is TGTGCCAGCAGTGGACTAGCGGGGGGGGACGGCGGGGAGCTGTTTTTT. Its translation: CASSGLAGGDGGELFF.